This T cell receptor beta chain is from a study of identical twins. Template switching added a universal primer site; cDNA carried unique molecular identifiers. Via MiXCR, TCRdb re-called the 5' RACE reads, giving one row per CDR3 protein. The top ten clones hold 1.5% to 2% of a sample with hundreds of thousands of distinct CDR3 sequences, 6.1% of them seen once. This clonotype showed up many times. The target antigen is unknown. Study outcomes and limitations: Beta clonotypes that were abundant in cord blood contained fewer insertions, a pattern absent from memory repertoires. Excess sharing by twins proved weaker in beta out-of-frame sequences. When twins shared out-of-frame alpha sequences, those sequences had excess low generation probability.

Trimming cost V 8 bases and J 2 bases; bases outside gene matches: 2. CDR3 size: 13 residues. The chain links TRBV12-3 or TRBV12-4 to TRBJ2-1, with TRBD2 matching over 8 bases. The source is a man younger than 35 in good health. The source material was naive T cells sorted from blood. The CDR3 region has the DNA TGTGCCAGCGGGCGGGAGGCCTACAATGAGCAGTTCTTC. Amino acid sequence: CASGREAYNEQFF.